The 10 T cell receptor beta chains listed next were all sequenced from one sample in a study of T cell responses to AZD1222 COVID-19 vaccine. Libraries were prepared by immunoSEQ multiplex PCR; TCRdb keeps only in-frame clonotypes and omits some of them. The table lists 180,000 or so clones, 91% of them singletons. The sample was peripheral blood, taken 28 days after the second AZD1222 dose. The receptors were sampled from an adult who received the AZD1222 COVID-19 vaccine.

V and J are TRBV7-9 and TRBJ2-1; TRBD1 matches 7 bases. This CDR3 has 15 residues. V was clipped by 3 bases and J by 7 bases; unmatched bases: 9. Per germline, CDR1 SEHNR and CDR2 FQNEAQ (reference sequence). DNA for the CDR3: TGTGCCAGCAGCTTTAGTACAGGGACAGTTAATGAGCAGTTCTTC. Encoded protein: CASSFSTGTVNEQFF.

This chain joins TRBV15 and TRBJ1-6; D unresolved. Trimming left V 1 base short and J 10 bases short, with 11 bases between. This CDR3 is 14 amino acids long. Germline CDR1 and CDR2: LNHNV and YYDKDF (reference sequence). The CDR3 coding sequence is TGTGCCACCAGCAGAGTTTTGTTCGGATCACCCCTCCACTTT. Translating it yields CATSRVLFGSPLHF.

This rearrangement joins TRBV19 to TRBJ2-3; 13 bases line up with TRBD2. With 7 bases clipped from V and 5 bases from J, the junction kept 6 bases outside the gene matches. The CDR3 covers 15 residues. Germline CDR1 reads LNHDA; CDR2 reads SQIVND (reference sequence). The CDR3: CASNPLAGGKDTQYF. In DNA form, the CDR3 reads TGTGCCAGTAATCCACTAGCGGGAGGGAAAGATACGCAGTATTTT.

The chain is built from TRBV2 and TRBJ1-1, with 8 positions matching TRBD1. V lost 6 bases, J lost 1 base, and 7 bases stayed unmatched. CDR1 is SNHLY and CDR2 is FYNNEI in the germline V gene. This CDR3 region has 15 residues. The DNA for the CDR3 is TGTGCCAGCAGCGATAGGACAGGGAGGAACACTGAAGCTTTCTTT. It encodes CASSDRTGRNTEAFF. The full variable domain, in which reference TRBV2 and TRBJ1-1 provide the parts outside the CDR3, is EPEVTQTPSHQVTQMGQEVILRCVPISNHLYFYWYRQILGQKVEFLVSFYNNEISEKSEIFDDQFSVERPDGSNFTLKIRSTKLEDSAMYFCASSDRTGRNTEAFFGQGTRLTVV.

The J gene is TRBJ1-6, the V gene TRBV6-6; 9 nucleotides align to TRBD1. Germline lookup yields CDR1 MNHNY and CDR2 SVGAGI (reference sequence). V gave up 0 bases and J gave up 10 bases; unmatched junction bases: 7. The CDR3 extends over 16 amino acids. The CDR3 region is CASSYSRTGVWSPLHF. The DNA for the CDR3 is TGTGCCAGCAGTTACTCGAGGACAGGGGTTTGGTCACCCCTCCACTTT.

CDR3 protein: CASSSVSDTQYF. The CDR3 DNA follows: TGTGCCAGCAGTTCAGTTTCGGATACGCAGTATTTT. J is TRBJ2-3 and V is TRBV27; D not certain. The CDR3 consists of 12 residues. The germline V and J ends were trimmed by 4 bases and 6 bases, with 8 bases remaining between them. Germline V gene sequence: CDR1 MNHEY, CDR2 SMNVEV (reference sequence).

Notes on this clone: This CDR3 is also generated by other DNA sequences in the sample. The rearrangement uses TRBV6-5 and TRBJ2-6; no clear D. Per germline, CDR1 MNHEY and CDR2 SVGAGI. V was clipped by 5 bases and J by 0 bases, with 8 bases between them. This CDR3 region has 15 residues. The CDR3 reads CASSSRGSGANVLTF. CDR3 DNA: TGTGCCAGCAGTAGTCGAGGCTCTGGGGCCAACGTCCTGACTTTC.

This chain links TRBV21-1 with TRBJ2-7. TRBV21-1 is assigned pseudogene status. CDR3 length: 15 amino acids. The CDR3 nucleotides read TGTGCCAGCAGCAAAGCGAGGAACAGCTGCTACGAGCAGTACTTC. Protein: CASSKARNSCYEQYF.

This chain connects TRBV6-2 or TRBV6-3 to TRBJ1-4; 8 nucleotides match TRBD1. Per germline, CDR1 MNHEY and CDR2 SVGEGT. Unmatched junction bases numbered 9, after V lost 5 bases and J lost 10 bases. The CDR3 is 14 residues long. The CDR3 protein is CASSPQGAGGKLFF. For the CDR3, the DNA is TGTGCCAGCAGTCCCCAGGGGGCAGGAGGAAAACTGTTTTTT.

The chain recombines TRBV7-9 with TRBJ1-2; D gene ambiguous. Trimming took off 3 bases at V and 4 bases at J, with 12 bases between the two ends. Germline CDR1 and CDR2: SEHNR and FQNEAQ (reference sequence). CDR3 length: 14 amino acids. Written as DNA, the CDR3 is TGTGCCAGCAGCTTCTCCGGCGACCTCTATGGCTACACCTTC. Translation: CASSFSGDLYGYTF.